This T cell receptor beta chain was found in a study of blood T cells in healthy people across ages. Broader study findings: Per million T cells, TCR beta diversity dropped roughly linearly as age increased.

Of note for this clonotype: Its antigen is unknown.

Next came a second PCR, run for about 6 to 12 cycles, which used a sample-barcoded 5' primer along with a J-beta primer mix. Every sample gave at least 2.5 million paired-end reads containing CDR3. TCRdb redid the calling of the 5' RACE reads with MiXCR, one entry per CDR3 protein. Counted here are 1.4 million to 1.5 million distinct CDR3 sequences, roughly 40% occurring once; the ten biggest clones make up less than 8%. The CDR3 spans 16 residues. J was trimmed by 4 bases and V by 5 bases; bases with no gene match: 9. With each sample, at least 5 micrograms of total RNA were extracted. The genes are TRBV12-3 or TRBV12-4 and TRBJ2-3; 10 bases line up with TRBD1. The sequenced sample consisted of blood. The clonotype comes from a woman between 18 and 30 years old in good health. The CDR3: CASSVDGTGDADTQYF. Here the CDR3 DNA reads TGTGCCAGCAGTGTTGACGGGACAGGGGATGCAGATACGCAGTATTTT.